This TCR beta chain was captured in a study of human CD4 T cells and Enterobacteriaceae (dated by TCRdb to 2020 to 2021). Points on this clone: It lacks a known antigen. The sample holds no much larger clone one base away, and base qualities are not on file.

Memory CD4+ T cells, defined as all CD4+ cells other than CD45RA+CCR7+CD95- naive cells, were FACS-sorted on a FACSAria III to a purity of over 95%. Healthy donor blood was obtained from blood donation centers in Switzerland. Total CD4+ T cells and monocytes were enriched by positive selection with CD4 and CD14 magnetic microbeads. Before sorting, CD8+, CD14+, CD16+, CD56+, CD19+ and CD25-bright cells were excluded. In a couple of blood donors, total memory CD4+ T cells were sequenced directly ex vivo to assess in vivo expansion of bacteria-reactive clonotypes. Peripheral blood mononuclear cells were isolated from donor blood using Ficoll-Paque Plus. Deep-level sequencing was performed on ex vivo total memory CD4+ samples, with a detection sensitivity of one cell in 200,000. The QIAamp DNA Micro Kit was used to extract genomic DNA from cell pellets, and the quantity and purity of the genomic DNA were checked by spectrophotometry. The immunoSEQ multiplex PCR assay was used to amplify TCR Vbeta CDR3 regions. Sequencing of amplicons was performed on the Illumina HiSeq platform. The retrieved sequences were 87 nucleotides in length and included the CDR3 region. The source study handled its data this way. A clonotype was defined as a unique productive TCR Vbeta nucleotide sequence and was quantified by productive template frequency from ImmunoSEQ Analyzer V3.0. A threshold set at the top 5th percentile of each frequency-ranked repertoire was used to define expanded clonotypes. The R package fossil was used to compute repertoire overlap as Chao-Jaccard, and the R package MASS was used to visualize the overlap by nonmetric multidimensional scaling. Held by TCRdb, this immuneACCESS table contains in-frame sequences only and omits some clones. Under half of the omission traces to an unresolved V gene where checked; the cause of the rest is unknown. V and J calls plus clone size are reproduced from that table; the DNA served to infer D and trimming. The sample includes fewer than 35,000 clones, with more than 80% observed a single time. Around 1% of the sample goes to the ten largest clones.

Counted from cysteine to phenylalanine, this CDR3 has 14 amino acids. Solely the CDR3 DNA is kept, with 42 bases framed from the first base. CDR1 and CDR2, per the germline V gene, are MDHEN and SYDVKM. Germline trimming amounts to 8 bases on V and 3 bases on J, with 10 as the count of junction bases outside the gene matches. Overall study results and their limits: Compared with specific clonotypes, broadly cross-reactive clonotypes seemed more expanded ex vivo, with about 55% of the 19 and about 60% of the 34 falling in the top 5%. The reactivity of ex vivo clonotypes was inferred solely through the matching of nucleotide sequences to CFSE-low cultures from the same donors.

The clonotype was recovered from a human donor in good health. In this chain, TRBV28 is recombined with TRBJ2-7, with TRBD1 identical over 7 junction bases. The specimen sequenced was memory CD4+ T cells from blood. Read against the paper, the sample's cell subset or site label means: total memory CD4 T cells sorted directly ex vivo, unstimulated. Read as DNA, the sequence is TGTGCCAGCCAACCCGGGACAGCCCACTACGAGCAGTACTTC. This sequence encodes CASQPGTAHYEQYF.